This passage covers 31 T cell receptor beta chains from one sample sequenced in a study of blood T cell repertoires in COVID-19. Assay used: immunoSEQ multiplex PCR; TCRdb lists only in-frame clones, some missing. Of about 110,000 clones in the sample, 88% were seen once. The sample comprised peripheral blood. Source of these receptors: a woman aged 50 to 65 with acute or convalescent COVID-19.

This sequence joins TRBV19 and TRBJ1-5, with D maybe TRBD1 (5 bases). The CDR3 contains 15 residues. Germline loops: CDR1 LNHDA, CDR2 SQIVND (reference sequence). V dropped 4 bases and J dropped 4 bases, with 14 bases sitting between them. CDR3 nucleotide sequence: TGTGCCAGTAGTACGGGGGGAAGGGGTAATCAGCCCCAGCATTTT. Translated: CASSTGGRGNQPQHF.

Concerning this clone: In the same sample, other DNA sequences code for this CDR3. The chain joins TRBV5-1 to TRBJ1-1, with no clear D. Germline-derived CDR1 and CDR2 are SGHRS and YFSETQ. V shed 0 bases and J shed 1 base, with 7 bases lying between them. The CDR3 runs to 14 residues. Here the CDR3 DNA reads TGCGCCAGCAGCTTGGCCGGAGCGAACACTGAAGCTTTCTTT. Translated: CASSLAGANTEAFF. The full variable domain, rest sourced from reference TRBV5-1 and TRBJ1-1, is KAGVTQTPRYLIKTRGQQVTLSCSPISGHRSVSWYQQTPGQGLQFLFEYFSETQRNKGNFPGRFSGRQFSNSRSEMNVSTLELGDSALYLCASSLAGANTEAFFGQGTRLTVV.

The rearrangement links TRBV18 to TRBJ2-2, with 10 bases identical to TRBD2. The V segment lost 5 bases and the J segment 6 bases; nucleotides outside the gene matches: 6. Germline V gene data show CDR1 as KGHSH and CDR2 as LQKENI. This CDR3 has 15 amino acids. The CDR3 DNA reads as TGTGCCAGCTCAACTAGCGGGAAGGTCGCCGGGGAGCTGTTTTTT. Translating it yields CASSTSGKVAGELFF.

This chain connects TRBV21-1 to TRBJ2-3; the table gives TRBD1 as D, unverified against the DNA. TRBV21-1 is flagged as a pseudogene. The CDR3 is made up of 16 amino acids. The CDR3 DNA reads TGTGCCAGCAGCAAAGTAAGACAGTCCTCCACAGATACGCAGTATTTT. This sequence encodes CASSKVRQSSTDTQYF.

This clone was seen only once. Relative to the germline gene, one junction end is altered; a read error may explain this. The chain carries TRBV18 and TRBJ2-3; 9 nucleotides align to TRBD2. There are 13 residues in the CDR3. The V gene's germline CDR1 is KGHSH and CDR2 LQKENI. CDR3 region: CASSPEREAPTHF. The CDR3 DNA sequence: TGTGCCAGCTCACCAGAGCGGGAGGCCCCCACCCATTTT.

This chain uses TRBV19 with TRBJ2-7, with TRBD2 matching over 10 bases. J was trimmed by 1 base and V by 0 bases; bases with no gene match: 3. The CDR3 has 16 amino acids. CDR1 and CDR2 from the germline V gene are LNHDA and SQIVND (reference sequence). CDR3 sequence (DNA): TGTGCCAGTAGTATAGACGGAGCGGGAGGGTCCTACGAGCAGTACTTC. Its protein is CASSIDGAGGSYEQYF. Full variable domain (rest looked up from reference TRBV19 and TRBJ2-7): DGGITQSPKYLFRKEGQNVTLSCEQNLNHDAMYWYRQDPGQGLRLIYYSQIVNDFQKGDIAEGYSVSREKKESFPLTVTSAQKNPTAFYLCASSIDGAGGSYEQYFGPGTRLTVT.

This chain links TRBV6-5 with TRBJ2-7, with 10 bases matching TRBD1. The CDR3 is 14 amino acids. The germline CDR1 and CDR2 sequences are MNHEY and SVGAGI. The V gene end was trimmed by 5 bases and the J gene end by 3 bases; junction bases not matched to a gene: 4. DNA of the CDR3: TGTGCCAGCAGTCCGGACAGGGGGTTCTACGAGCAGTACTTC. Translation gives CASSPDRGFYEQYF.

CDR3 sequence reads: CASIRGNSPLHF. As DNA, the CDR3 is TGTGCCAGCATCCGGGGTAATTCACCCCTCCACTTT. V is TRBV28 and J is TRBJ1-6; D call uncertain. Germline V gene sequence: CDR1 MDHEN, CDR2 SYDVKM. The V end was cut by 7 bases, the J end by 6 bases, with 7 bases between. CDR3 length: 12 residues.

This chain links TRBV24-1 with TRBJ2-3; 10 bases map to TRBD1. CDR1 and CDR2 (germline): KGHDR, SFDVKD. Trimming at V came to 5 bases and at J to 2 bases, leaving 12 bases not matched to a gene. The CDR3 contains 18 residues. CDR3 loop: CATSVPGAGTGATDTQYF. The DNA of the CDR3 is TGTGCCACCAGTGTCCCTGGTGCGGGGACAGGGGCCACAGATACGCAGTATTTT.

Points on this clone: One junction end disagrees with the germline gene, perhaps due to a read error. The V gene is TRBV5-6, the J gene TRBJ2-7; 9 bases agree with TRBD2. The CDR3 consists of 13 residues. Germline lookup yields CDR1 SGHDT and CDR2 YYEEEE. CDR3 bases: TGTGCCAGCAGCTTGGTTAGCGGGAGCGCGCTCCACTTC. Protein product: CASSLVSGSALHF. The full variable domain, its missing parts supplied by reference TRBV5-6 and TRBJ2-7, is DAGVTQSPTHLIKTRGQQVTLRCSPKSGHDTVSWYQQALGQGPQFIFQYYEEEERQRGNFPDRFSGHQFPNYSSELNVNALLLGDSALYLCASSLVSGSALHFGPGTRLTVT.

This clone was counted between two and nine times. The chain combines TRBV5-5 with TRBJ2-1; 10 nucleotides align to TRBD1. Trimming at V came to 0 bases and at J to 2 bases, leaving 2 bases not matched to a gene. The germline CDR1 and CDR2 sequences are SGHKS and YYEKEE (reference sequence). The CDR3 spans 16 residues. The CDR3 sequence: CASSLGGTGAYNEQFF. In DNA, the CDR3 is TGTGCCAGCAGCTTGGGTGGGACAGGGGCCTACAATGAGCAGTTCTTC.

The V gene is TRBV6-5, the J gene TRBJ2-1; 8 nucleotides align to TRBD2. This CDR3 contains 15 residues. The V segment lost 6 bases and the J segment 7 bases; nucleotides outside the gene matches: 11. Germline V gene data show CDR1 as MNHEY and CDR2 as SVGAGI. CDR3 sequence (DNA): TGTGCCAGCAGCGTAAGCGGGAGTGTTGTTAATGAGCAGTTCTTC. Its protein product is CASSVSGSVVNEQFF.

This chain uses TRBV6-2 or TRBV6-3 with TRBJ2-5; D uncertain. Germline CDR1 reads MNHEY; CDR2 reads SVGEGT. V was clipped by 2 bases and J by 5 bases, with 6 bases between them. The CDR3 extends over 12 amino acids. CDR3 in DNA: TGTGCCAGCAGTTACCGGTGGGAGACCCAGTACTTC. Translated: CASSYRWETQYF.

This chain uses TRBV5-1 with TRBJ2-5; perhaps TRBD1 as D (5 bases). CDR1 and CDR2 from the germline V gene are SGHRS and YFSETQ. This CDR3 has 13 residues. Trimming removed 4 bases from V and 4 bases from J, with 11 bases in between. The CDR3 loop is CASSGPGRETQYF. The DNA of the CDR3 is TGCGCCAGCAGCGGGCCAGGGCGAGAGACCCAGTACTTC.

J is TRBJ2-7 and V is TRBV3-1 (or the pseudogene TRBV3-2); TRBD1 matches at 10 bases. This CDR3 has 15 amino acids. The V and J ends lost 5 bases and 3 bases, in that order; junction bases with no gene match: 7. CDR1 and CDR2 from the germline V gene are LGHDT and YNNKEL (reference sequence). CDR3 loop: CASSYRGQGHYEQYF. The CDR3 DNA reads TGTGCCAGCAGCTACCGGGGACAGGGGCACTACGAGCAGTACTTC.

The chain has TRBV5-8 and TRBJ1-5, with no clear D. V was clipped by 4 bases and J by 9 bases, with 11 bases between them. The CDR3 spans 12 residues. CDR1 is SGHTS and CDR2 is YDEGEE in the germline V gene. The CDR3 nucleotides are TGTGCCAGCAGCGTGGGGAGTGGGCCCCAGCATTTT. Encoded protein: CASSVGSGPQHF. The full variable domain, its missing parts supplied by reference TRBV5-8 and TRBJ1-5, is EAGVTQSPTHLIKTRGQQATLRCSPISGHTSVYWYQQALGLGLQFLLWYDEGEERNRGNFPPRFSGRQFPNYSSELNVNALELEDSALYLCASSVGSGPQHFGDGTRLSIL.

This chain uses TRBV30 with TRBJ1-1, with D unresolved. This CDR3 contains 13 residues. V lost 1 base and J lost 5, with 11 bases in between. Per the germline V gene, CDR1 is GTSNPN and CDR2 is SVGIG (reference sequence). The CDR3 DNA sequence: TGTGCCTGGAGTGGGCCCCTCTCAACTGAAGCTTTCTTT. Translating gives CAWSGPLSTEAFF.

This clone was counted between two and nine times. The chain recombines TRBV19 with TRBJ1-3; 7 bases are a match to TRBD1. The CDR3 covers 15 residues. J lost 4 bases, V lost 6 bases, and 9 bases had no gene match. Germline V gives CDR1 LNHDA, CDR2 SQIVND (reference sequence). CDR3 residues: CASRSGRGSGNTIYF. The CDR3 region has the DNA TGTGCCAGTAGATCGGGCAGGGGGTCAGGAAACACCATATATTTT.

This chain uses TRBV6-5 with TRBJ1-4; TRBD1 is a possible D gene (6 bases). Germline CDR1 MNHEY, CDR2 SVGAGI. This CDR3 has 14 amino acids. Trimming pared 10 bases from V and 4 bases from J, leaving 16 bases between. This chain's CDR3 is CATSRTVYNEKLFF. CDR3 sequence (DNA): TGTGCCACCTCCCGGACAGTTTATAATGAAAAACTGTTTTTT.

This chain connects TRBV2 to TRBJ1-1; D remains ambiguous. The ends were cut back, 4 bases at V and 2 bases at J, with 14 bases in the middle. CDR3 length: 15 amino acids. Per germline, CDR1 SNHLY and CDR2 FYNNEI. In nucleotides, the CDR3 is TGTGCCAGCAGTGCCGATAGCCGGGTAAACACTGAAGCTTTCTTT. This encodes CASSADSRVNTEAFF.

J is TRBJ1-2 and V is TRBV5-1; 8 bases match TRBD1. From germline, CDR1 is SGHRS and CDR2 YFSETQ. After removal of 2 bases from V and 5 bases from J, the junction contained 5 bases not matched to a gene. This CDR3 contains 14 residues. The CDR3 loop is CASSFGQGGYGYTF. Written as DNA, the CDR3 is TGCGCCAGCAGCTTCGGACAGGGCGGGTATGGCTACACCTTC.

The chain combines TRBV4-1 with TRBJ2-7; 11 positions agree with TRBD2. J gave up 1 base and V 0 bases, and 8 bases lay outside the gene matches. CDR3 length: 18 residues. Germline-derived CDR1 and CDR2 are MGHRA and YSYEKL. CDR3 protein: CASSQEEDLAGGSYEQYF. The CDR3 nucleotides are TGCGCCAGCAGCCAAGAGGAGGATCTAGCGGGAGGTTCCTACGAGCAGTACTTC.

CDR3 nucleotides: TGTGCCAGCAGCTTCGCGACAGGGACAGAGACCCAGTACTTC. This encodes CASSFATGTETQYF. J is TRBJ2-5 and V is TRBV7-9; 7 positions agree with TRBD1. This CDR3 spans 14 amino acids. V was pared by 3 bases and J by 4 bases, with 5 bases of the junction left unmatched. Germline-derived CDR1 and CDR2 are SEHNR and FQNEAQ (reference sequence).

A few counts support this clone. The gene calls are TRBV9 and TRBJ1-1; no firm D call. Per the germline V gene, CDR1 is SGDLS and CDR2 is YYNGEE. This CDR3 region has 14 residues. The germline V and J ends were trimmed by 3 bases and 5 bases, with 14 bases remaining between them. For the CDR3, the DNA is TGTGCCAGCAGCGGCAGTACGTCAGGAACTGAAGCTTTCTTT. Its protein product is CASSGSTSGTEAFF.

This clone occurred once. This sequence joins TRBV19 and TRBJ1-6; no definite D call. This CDR3 has 15 amino acids. V was shortened by 3 bases and J by 3 bases, with 9 bases between the two germline ends. Germline lookup yields CDR1 LNHDA and CDR2 SQIVND (reference sequence). The CDR3 sequence: CASSIGGVYNSPLHF. CDR3 bases: TGTGCCAGTAGTATTGGCGGGGTCTATAATTCACCCCTCCACTTT.

J is TRBJ2-3 and V is TRBV29-1; TRBD1 aligns across 9 bases. CDR1 and CDR2 from the germline V gene are SQVTM and ANQGSEA. Trimming took 8 bases from V and 0 from J; bases not matched to a gene: 6. The CDR3 totals 14 residues. CDR3 coding DNA: TGCAGCACTGAGACAGGGGGGAGCACAGATACGCAGTATTTT. Its translation: CSTETGGSTDTQYF.

The chain carries TRBV19 and TRBJ2-7; 8 bases fit TRBD1. The CDR3 sequence is 15 residues long. Looked up from germline, CDR1 is LNHDA and CDR2 is SQIVND (reference sequence). J was trimmed by 0 bases and V by 4 bases; bases with no gene match: 5. The CDR3, as DNA: TGTGCCAGTAGTAAAGACAGGGGCGACTCCTACGAGCAGTACTTC. Its protein is CASSKDRGDSYEQYF.

This chain uses TRBV19 with TRBJ2-5; perhaps TRBD1 as D (5 bases). The V end was cut by 5 bases, the J end by 5 bases, with 15 bases between. The CDR3 runs 14 residues. Germline V gene lookup returns CDR1 LNHDA and CDR2 SQIVND (reference sequence). CDR3 sequence (DNA): TGTGCCAGTAGTGGTGACAGTTCATGGGAGACCCAGTACTTC. Its translation: CASSGDSSWETQYF. The whole variable domain, remainder taken from reference TRBV19 and TRBJ2-5, is DGGITQSPKYLFRKEGQNVTLSCEQNLNHDAMYWYRQDPGQGLRLIYYSQIVNDFQKGDIAEGYSVSREKKESFPLTVTSAQKNPTAFYLCASSGDSSWETQYFGPGTRLLVL.

V usage is TRBV29-1 and J usage is TRBJ2-7, with D maybe TRBD2 (5 bases). This CDR3 comprises 11 residues. The V gene lost 6 bases and the J gene lost 6 bases, with 12 bases spanning the gap. From germline, CDR1 is SQVTM and CDR2 ANQGSEA. CDR3 DNA: TGCAGCGTAACCACCGAGGGCGAGCAGTACTTC. Its protein product is CSVTTEGEQYF.

The V gene is TRBV2, the J gene TRBJ2-4, with 8 bases aligning to TRBD2. Trimming removed 1 base from V and 0 bases from J; junction bases left unmatched: 8. The CDR3 has 18 amino acids. Per the germline V gene, CDR1 is SNHLY and CDR2 is FYNNEI. In nucleotides, the CDR3 is TGTGCCAGCAGTGAAGAGGGTGCCGGGACTAGAGCCAAAAACATTCAGTACTTC. Amino acids: CASSEEGAGTRAKNIQYF.

This chain uses TRBV23-1 with TRBJ1-1, with D maybe TRBD1 (5 bases). TRBV23-1 is filed as an ORF, its function uncertain. Trimming left V 10 bases short and J 1 base short, with 25 bases between. This CDR3 region has 17 residues. CDR3 region: CAIEGDTKPERNTEAFF. The CDR3, as DNA: TGCGCCATCGAAGGGGATACTAAACCTGAACGGAACACTGAAGCTTTCTTT.